The 5 T cell receptor beta chains in this list originate from one sample, sequenced in a study of shared clonotypes between healthy human individuals. The repertoire was sequenced with immunoSEQ multiplex PCR; TCRdb's copy has only in-frame clones and lacks some. The sample yields about 580,000 clones, 95% to 98% seen once. Naive CD8 cells lacked CD45RO and underwent positive selection for CCR7, leaving out terminally differentiated effector memory CD45RA+ cells. The sample taken for sequencing was naive CD8+ T cells sorted from blood. The receptors stem from a young man in good health.

The gene calls are TRBV19 and TRBJ2-1; maybe TRBD1 (6 bases). Deletions cut 2 bases from V and 6 bases from J, with 14 bases between. Germline V lookup: CDR1 LNHDA, CDR2 SQIVND (reference sequence). This CDR3 has 15 amino acids. The CDR3 loop is CASSIMFGGFNEQFF. The CDR3 bases are TGTGCCAGTAGTATAATGTTTGGGGGCTTCAATGAGCAGTTCTTC.

This clone was detected once. The chain combines TRBV7-6 with TRBJ2-1, with D possibly TRBD2 on 6 matching bases. From germline, CDR1 is SGHVS and CDR2 FNYEAQ. Trimming cost V 0 bases and J 5 bases, with 8 bases left between them. The CDR3 consists of 14 residues. The DNA of the CDR3 is TGTGCCAGCAGCTTAGCGGGGGAGGACAATGAGCAGTTCTTC. Protein sequence: CASSLAGEDNEQFF.

The rearrangement links TRBV27 to TRBJ2-7; D might be TRBD1 (6 bases). Germline V CDR1 and CDR2: MNHEY, SMNVEV (reference sequence). The CDR3 runs to 13 residues. V lost 5 bases to trimming and J lost 5 bases, with 13 bases between them. CDR3 in amino acids: CASSRGSQNEQYF. Written as DNA, the CDR3 is TGTGCCAGCAGTAGGGGGAGTCAGAACGAGCAGTACTTC.

This sequence joins TRBV9 and TRBJ2-2; D not certain. Looked up from germline, CDR1 is SGDLS and CDR2 is YYNGEE. The CDR3 has 16 amino acids. V was shortened by 4 bases and J by 1 base, with 14 bases between the two germline ends. CDR3 sequence reads: CASSPSGGKNTGELFF. The CDR3 region has the DNA TGTGCCAGCAGCCCATCTGGCGGAAAGAACACCGGGGAGCTGTTTTTT.

This clone was detected only a few times. The CDR3 coding sequence is TGTGCCAGCAGCTTAGTGCGTGGGTTTGGCTACACCTTC. It encodes CASSLVRGFGYTF. This chain links TRBV7-6 with TRBJ1-2, with D unclear. The germline V gene encodes CDR1 SGHVS and CDR2 FNYEAQ. V was shortened by 1 base and J by 7 bases, with 10 bases between the two germline ends. CDR3 length: 13 residues.